The 20 T cell receptor beta chains given below trace back to one sample, sequenced in a study of Graves' ophthalmopathy and Graves' hyperthyroidism. RNA transcripts were the source from which TCR beta CDR3 regions were amplified. Following a first-round RT-PCR that used HTBI primers, a second-round multiplex PCR was carried out. TCRdb called the multiplex PCR reads again in MiXCR, with one record for every CDR3 protein. The table includes about 500,000 distinct CDR3 sequences, roughly 14% detected once. The sample was blood. The source of these receptors is a woman in her twenties or thirties with Graves' ophthalmopathy.

The chain joins TRBV29-1 to TRBJ2-5; D might be TRBD2 (5 bases). This CDR3 region has 12 residues. V gave up 6 bases and J gave up 1 base, with 9 bases separating them. Per germline, CDR1 SQVTM and CDR2 ANQGSEA. In nucleotides, the CDR3 is TGCAGCGTCGGACTGGCCCAAGAGACCCAGTACTTC. It encodes CSVGLAQETQYF.

This clonotype showed up many times. The chain carries TRBV12-3 or TRBV12-4 and TRBJ1-1; 7 positions agree with TRBD1. The CDR3 has 15 residues. V was clipped by 3 bases and J by 1 base; unmatched bases: 5. CDR3 protein: CASSFTGAANTEAFF. CDR3 DNA: TGTGCCAGCAGTTTTACAGGGGCTGCGAACACTGAAGCTTTCTTT.

V is TRBV3-1 and J is TRBJ2-7; 8 nucleotides agree with TRBD2. Unmatched junction bases numbered 13, after V lost 1 base and J lost 2 bases. Germline lookup yields CDR1 LGHDT and CDR2 YNNKEL (reference sequence). The CDR3 extends over 18 amino acids. CDR3 bases: TGTGCCAGCAGCCAAGGAGACCCAACTAGCGGCTTTGCCTACGAGCAGTACTTC. Its protein product is CASSQGDPTSGFAYEQYF.

This clonotype was seen repeatedly, ten times or more. The genes are TRBV27 and TRBJ2-2; 12 bases align to TRBD2. Trimming took 4 bases from V and 3 from J; bases not matched to a gene: 6. Germline loops: CDR1 MNHEY, CDR2 SMNVEV (reference sequence). The CDR3 is made up of 17 amino acids. Here the CDR3 reads CASSSLAGGPDTGELFF. Written as DNA, the CDR3 is TGTGCCAGCAGTTCCCTAGCGGGAGGGCCGGACACCGGGGAGCTGTTTTTT.

This clonotype was picked up many times. J is TRBJ2-7 and V is TRBV5-1; D is unresolved. This CDR3 has 14 residues. In germline, CDR1 is SGHRS, CDR2 YFSETQ. Trimming shortened V by 5 bases and J by 0 bases, and 12 bases separated the two germline ends. The CDR3 nucleotides are TGCGCCAGCAGTGTCACTCTAAGCTCCTACGAGCAGTACTTC. It encodes CASSVTLSSYEQYF.

In this sample, this clonotype turned up many times. The CDR3 protein is CSARQYYEQYF. The CDR3 bases are TGCAGTGCTAGACAGTACTACGAGCAGTACTTC. The chain recombines TRBV20-1 with TRBJ2-7; no firm D call. Looked up from germline, CDR1 is DFQATT and CDR2 is SNEGSKA (reference sequence). The CDR3 runs 11 residues. Trimming stripped 2 bases from V and 3 bases from J, with 5 bases between.

This clonotype has a handful of counts. One end of the junction fails to match germline, which may point to a read error. CDR3 protein: CSVEDWGQTQETQCF. Written as DNA, the CDR3 is TGCAGCGTTGAAGATTGGGGACAAACTCAAGAGACCCAGTGCTTC. The chain is built from TRBV29-1 and TRBJ2-5; a possible D gene is TRBD1 (6 bases). The CDR3 is 15 amino acids. Germline CDR1 reads SQVTM; CDR2 reads ANQGSEA.

This clonotype was recorded many times. This rearrangement joins TRBV7-2 to TRBJ2-7, with D unclear. Germline CDR1 SGHTA, CDR2 FQGNSA. Between the trimmed V and J ends, which lost 4 bases and 0 bases, there was a span of 10 bases. This CDR3 is built from 14 residues. The CDR3 protein is CASSWSDGSYEQYF. DNA of the CDR3: TGTGCCAGCAGCTGGTCCGATGGCTCCTACGAGCAGTACTTC.

This clonotype has a count of ten or more. The V and J genes are TRBV27 and TRBJ2-7, with no clear D. Germline loops: CDR1 MNHEY, CDR2 SMNVEV (reference sequence). The CDR3 has 14 amino acids. Trimming stripped 2 bases from V and 0 bases from J, with 8 bases between. DNA for the CDR3: TGTGCCAGCAGTTTAAGGACGGTCTCCTACGAGCAGTACTTC. Translation gives CASSLRTVSYEQYF.

Ten or more counts support this clonotype. It may be a read error: a sequence one base away is much more abundant. The gene calls are TRBV27 and TRBJ2-5; 9 nucleotides align to TRBD2. Germline values: CDR1 MNHEY, CDR2 SMNVEV (reference sequence). CDR3 length: 16 amino acids. The CDR3 loop is CASGGRAGGTEETKYF. CDR3 coding DNA: TGTGCCAGCGGAGGTAGAGCGGGAGGAACGGAAGAGACCAAGTACTTC.

The genes are TRBV9 and TRBJ2-7; D is undetermined. The CDR3 runs to 14 residues. In germline, CDR1 is SGDLS, CDR2 YYNGEE. Trimming removed 0 bases at V and 1 base at J, with 8 bases between. The CDR3 DNA reads TGTGCCAGCAGCGTAGACTCGTCTTCCTACGAGCAGTACTTC. Translating gives CASSVDSSSYEQYF.

This clonotype was found many times. The chain couples TRBV12-3 or TRBV12-4 to TRBJ1-5, with D possibly TRBD1 on 5 matching bases. CDR3 size: 12 residues. Trimming cost V 4 bases and J 5 bases, with 6 bases left between them. CDR3 in DNA: TGTGCCAGCAGTTCACAGGATCAGCCCCAGCATTTT. Its protein is CASSSQDQPQHF.

This clonotype was recorded at least ten times. The J gene is TRBJ2-7, the V gene TRBV6-5, with 10 positions matching TRBD1. Germline trimming cut 5 bases from V and 4 bases from J; bases unmatched to any gene: 5. The CDR3 is made up of 14 amino acids. From germline, CDR1 is MNHEY and CDR2 SVGAGI. The CDR3 is CASSPGQGEYEQYF. As DNA, the CDR3 is TGTGCCAGCAGTCCTGGACAGGGGGAATACGAGCAGTACTTC.

The chain is built from TRBV6-1 and TRBJ1-5; 10 nucleotides match TRBD1. This CDR3 has 17 residues. The junction had 7 bases not matched to a gene; V was cut back by 5 bases and J by 0 bases. Germline V gives CDR1 MNHNS, CDR2 SASEGT. The CDR3 DNA follows: TGTGCCAGCAGTCAGGGACAGGGGAGCTATAGCAATCAGCCCCAGCATTTT. Translating gives CASSQGQGSYSNQPQHF.

The chain links TRBV12-3 or TRBV12-4 to TRBJ1-1; TRBD1 might be the D (6 bases). Trimming left V 1 base short and J 6 bases short, with 12 bases between. This CDR3 has 14 residues. CDR3 in DNA: TGTGCCAGCAGTTTAGAGTTGGGGGCCCCTGAAGCTTTCTTT. It translates to CASSLELGAPEAFF.

This clonotype was picked up many times. The V gene is TRBV19, the J gene TRBJ1-3; D remains unclear. This CDR3 region has 12 residues. Germline assignment: CDR1 LNHDA and CDR2 SQIVND (reference sequence). The germline V and J ends were trimmed by 5 bases and 4 bases, with 6 bases remaining between them. CDR3 in amino acids: CASSGGGNTIYF. In DNA, the CDR3 is TGTGCCAGTAGTGGTGGGGGAAACACCATATATTTT. Full variable domain (remainder filled in from reference TRBV19 and TRBJ1-3): DGGITQSPKYLFRKEGQNVTLSCEQNLNHDAMYWYRQDPGQGLRLIYYSQIVNDFQKGDIAEGYSVSREKKESFPLTVTSAQKNPTAFYLCASSGGGNTIYFGEGSWLTVV.

The chain is built from TRBV12-3 or TRBV12-4 and TRBJ1-2, with a possible D match to TRBD1 (6 bases). The germline V and J ends were trimmed by 3 bases and 8 bases, with 13 bases remaining between them. The CDR3 is made up of 13 amino acids. CDR3 residues: CASSFPGGEGYTF. The CDR3 coding sequence is TGTGCCAGCAGTTTCCCCGGGGGCGAAGGCTACACCTTC.

This clonotype was observed at least ten times. This chain uses TRBV19 with TRBJ1-2; 8 bases are shared with TRBD1. J was trimmed by 5 bases and V by 3 bases; bases with no gene match: 5. Germline CDR1 LNHDA, CDR2 SQIVND (reference sequence). The CDR3 contains 14 residues. The CDR3 nucleotides read TGTGCCAGTAGTATCGGGACAGGTCCTTATGGCTACACCTTC. Its translation is CASSIGTGPYGYTF. Supplemented by reference TRBV19 and TRBJ1-2, the full variable domain reads DGGITQSPKYLFRKEGQNVTLSCEQNLNHDAMYWYRQDPGQGLRLIYYSQIVNDFQKGDIAEGYSVSREKKESFPLTVTSAQKNPTAFYLCASSIGTGPYGYTFGSGTRLTVV.

The sample holds a few counts of this clonotype. This chain joins TRBV5-1 and TRBJ1-3; 8 bases are shared with TRBD1. CDR1 and CDR2 (germline): SGHRS, YFSETQ. J lost 0 bases, V lost 3 bases, and 5 bases had no gene match. The CDR3 is 16 amino acids. The CDR3 nucleotides read TGCGCCAGCAGCTCTTCTACAGGGGGCTCTGGAAACACCATATATTTT. This sequence encodes CASSSSTGGSGNTIYF. The variable domain in full, with the rest retrieved from reference TRBV5-1 and TRBJ1-3, is KAGVTQTPRYLIKTRGQQVTLSCSPISGHRSVSWYQQTPGQGLQFLFEYFSETQRNKGNFPGRFSGRQFSNSRSEMNVSTLELGDSALYLCASSSSTGGSGNTIYFGEGSWLTVV.

CDR3 DNA sequence: TGTGCCAGCAGGGTAGCGGTCTCCTACGAGCAGTACTTC. Translation: CASRVAVSYEQYF. This chain connects TRBV7-2 to TRBJ2-7; D may be TRBD2 (6 bases). V was clipped by 6 bases and J by 0 bases, with 9 bases between them. Germline loops: CDR1 SGHTA, CDR2 FQGNSA. This CDR3 contains 13 residues.